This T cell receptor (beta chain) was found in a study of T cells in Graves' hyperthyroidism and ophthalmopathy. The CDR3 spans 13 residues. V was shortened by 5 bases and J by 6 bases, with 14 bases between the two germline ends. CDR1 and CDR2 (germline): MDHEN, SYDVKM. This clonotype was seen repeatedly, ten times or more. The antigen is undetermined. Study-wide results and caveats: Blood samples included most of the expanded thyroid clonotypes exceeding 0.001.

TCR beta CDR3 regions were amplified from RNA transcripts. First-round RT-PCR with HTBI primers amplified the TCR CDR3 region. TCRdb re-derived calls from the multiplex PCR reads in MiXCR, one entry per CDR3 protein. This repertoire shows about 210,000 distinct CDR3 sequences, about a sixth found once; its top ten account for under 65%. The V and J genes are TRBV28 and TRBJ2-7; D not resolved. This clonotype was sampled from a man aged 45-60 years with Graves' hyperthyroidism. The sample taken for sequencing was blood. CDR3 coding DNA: TGTGCCAGCAGTCAACGGGCCCACTTCGAGCAGTACTTC. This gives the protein CASSQRAHFEQYF.